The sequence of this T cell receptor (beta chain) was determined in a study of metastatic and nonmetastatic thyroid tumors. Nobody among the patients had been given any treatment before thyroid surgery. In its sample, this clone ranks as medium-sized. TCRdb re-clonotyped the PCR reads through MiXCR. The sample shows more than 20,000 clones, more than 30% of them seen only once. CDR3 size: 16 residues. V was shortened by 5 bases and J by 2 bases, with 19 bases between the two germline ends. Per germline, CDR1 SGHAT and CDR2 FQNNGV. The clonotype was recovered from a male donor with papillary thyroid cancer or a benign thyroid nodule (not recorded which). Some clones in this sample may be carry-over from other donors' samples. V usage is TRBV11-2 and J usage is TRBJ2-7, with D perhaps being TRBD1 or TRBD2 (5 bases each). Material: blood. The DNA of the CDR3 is TGTGCCAGCAGCCCAGCTGGGGCTAGCAGGGCCTACGAGCAGTACTTC. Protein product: CASSPAGASRAYEQYF.